The rows below give T cell receptor beta chains drawn from one sample of a study of response to subunit inactivated influenza vaccine. Using its own MiXCR run on the RT-PCR reads, TCRdb lists one record per CDR3 protein. The sample lists about 500,000 distinct CDR3 sequences; approximately 16% were seen once. This specimen consisted of CD4+ T cells sorted from PBMCs, obtained roughly 24 months after vaccination. The receptors were sampled from a man aged 50-75 years who received an inactivated influenza vaccine. Both conserved end residues are part of each CDR3. Fields, in order: CDR3 protein, clone size, D gene, J gene, V gene. A D gene is named only where the DNA matches it firmly. Clone size is shown for a subset of rows, as once, few, many or a class of expanded clone.

cdr3_aa: CASSLIPGGPEKLFF
clone_size: NA
d_call: NA
j_call: TRBJ1-4
v_call: TRBV7-9

cdr3_aa: CASSPRTPGTAYGYTF
clone_size: NA
d_call: TRBD1
j_call: TRBJ1-2
v_call: TRBV7-2

cdr3_aa: CASSWDRVTDTQYF
clone_size: few
d_call: TRBD1
j_call: TRBJ2-3
v_call: TRBV5-1

cdr3_aa: CASSEPGQGAYNEQFF
clone_size: once
d_call: TRBD1
j_call: TRBJ2-1
v_call: TRBV25-1

cdr3_aa: CASSLALGAQPQHF
clone_size: few
d_call: NA
j_call: TRBJ1-5
v_call: TRBV7-2

cdr3_aa: CAISVQGTNYGYTF
clone_size: NA
d_call: NA
j_call: TRBJ1-2
v_call: TRBV10-3

cdr3_aa: CSVVVRNIQYF
clone_size: NA
d_call: NA
j_call: TRBJ2-4
v_call: TRBV29-1

cdr3_aa: CASSELETSYNEQFF
clone_size: NA
d_call: NA
j_call: TRBJ2-1
v_call: TRBV2

cdr3_aa: CAISVRGQGPGNEQFF
clone_size: few
d_call: TRBD1
j_call: TRBJ2-1
v_call: TRBV10-3

cdr3_aa: CASSVDGGTDTQYF
clone_size: NA
d_call: NA
j_call: TRBJ2-3
v_call: TRBV9

cdr3_aa: CSARPGNYGYTF
clone_size: NA
d_call: NA
j_call: TRBJ1-2
v_call: TRBV20-1

cdr3_aa: CSARDPTSGGSYEQYF
clone_size: NA
d_call: TRBD2
j_call: TRBJ2-7
v_call: TRBV20-1

cdr3_aa: CASSQDSGGPADTQYF
clone_size: NA
d_call: TRBD2
j_call: TRBJ2-3
v_call: TRBV4-3

cdr3_aa: CASSQASATQYF
clone_size: few
d_call: NA
j_call: TRBJ2-5
v_call: TRBV14

cdr3_aa: CSASRVTTEAFF
clone_size: NA
d_call: NA
j_call: TRBJ1-1
v_call: TRBV20-1

cdr3_aa: CASSPRMGTEAFF
clone_size: many
d_call: NA
j_call: TRBJ1-1
v_call: TRBV3-1

cdr3_aa: CSARDPWSTSGRNEQFF
clone_size: NA
d_call: TRBD2
j_call: TRBJ2-1
v_call: TRBV20-1

cdr3_aa: CASSLALGQGHEQFF
clone_size: NA
d_call: TRBD1
j_call: TRBJ2-1
v_call: TRBV7-2

cdr3_aa: CASSFLETGELFF
clone_size: few
d_call: NA
j_call: TRBJ2-2
v_call: TRBV12-3/TRBV12-4

cdr3_aa: CASSYSRRRAGVSYNEQFF
clone_size: NA
d_call: TRBD2
j_call: TRBJ2-1
v_call: TRBV6-2/TRBV6-3

cdr3_aa: CASSQSDRINEKLFF
clone_size: NA
d_call: NA
j_call: TRBJ1-4
v_call: TRBV4-3

cdr3_aa: CASSPVGQGNEKLFF
clone_size: NA
d_call: TRBD1
j_call: TRBJ1-4
v_call: TRBV18

cdr3_aa: CSASSASPRSYEQYF
clone_size: NA
d_call: NA
j_call: TRBJ2-7
v_call: TRBV20-1

cdr3_aa: CASSVQDRGWNEQFF
clone_size: few
d_call: TRBD1
j_call: TRBJ2-1
v_call: TRBV2

cdr3_aa: CASSRGLAGGSADTQYF
clone_size: NA
d_call: TRBD2
j_call: TRBJ2-3
v_call: TRBV5-5

cdr3_aa: CASSKIPGTTNTGELFF
clone_size: few
d_call: NA
j_call: TRBJ2-2
v_call: TRBV21-1

cdr3_aa: CASTPLGTGTPGELFF
clone_size: NA
d_call: TRBD1
j_call: TRBJ2-2
v_call: TRBV12-3/TRBV12-4

cdr3_aa: CSARGRPEGGNTIYF
clone_size: NA
d_call: NA
j_call: TRBJ1-3
v_call: TRBV20-1

cdr3_aa: CASRKNQETQYF
clone_size: few
d_call: NA
j_call: TRBJ2-5
v_call: TRBV6-5

cdr3_aa: CASNSNSGNTIYF
clone_size: NA
d_call: NA
j_call: TRBJ1-3
v_call: TRBV7-2